Reported below is one T cell receptor (beta chain). What it binds is not known. This sample stems from a study of T cell responses to AZD1222 COVID-19 vaccine. Overall study findings and caveats: As reported, nearly half of all spike-specific TCRs target variant regions that are unmutated.

Germline loops: CDR1 SGHRS, CDR2 YFSETQ. With V trimmed by 2 bases and J by 5 bases, 6 bases remained unmatched. The CDR3 spans 15 residues. Using immunoSEQ multiplex PCR, the repertoire was profiled, and TCRdb retains in-frame clones only, with some absent. This table has some 120,000 clones, more than 75% appearing once. The sample was peripheral blood, taken on day 0 of AZD1222 vaccination. This receptor was obtained from an adult in good health. This chain links TRBV5-1 with TRBJ2-3; 9 positions match TRBD2. The CDR3 sequence: CASSFSSGVVDTQYF. Here the CDR3 DNA reads TGCGCCAGCAGCTTTTCTAGCGGGGTAGTAGATACGCAGTATTTT.